Following are 24 T cell receptor beta chains from one sample sequenced in a study of shared clonotypes between healthy human individuals. Clones were read by immunoSEQ multiplex PCR, and TCRdb kept only the in-frame ones, dropping some. The sample shows about 2.1 million clones, 93% of them seen only once. CD45RO-negative CD8 cells positively selected for CCR7 made up the naive population, which excluded terminally differentiated effector memory CD45RA+ cells. The sequenced sample consisted of naive CD8+ T cells from PBMCs. These receptors were obtained from a man aged 18 to 35 in good health. Some clones in this sample may be carry-over from other donors' samples.

This chain joins TRBV15 and TRBJ2-3; TRBD2 might be the D (6 bases). Trimming stripped 0 bases from V and 4 bases from J, with 8 bases between. This CDR3 has 14 amino acids. Germline V gene sequence: CDR1 LNHNV, CDR2 YYDKDF (reference sequence). This CDR3 reads CATSRDWGADTQYF. CDR3 DNA: TGTGCCACCAGCAGAGATTGGGGGGCAGATACGCAGTATTTT.

The rearrangement uses TRBV7-6 and TRBJ2-1, with D uncertain. The V gene lost 1 base and the J gene lost 2 bases, with 9 bases spanning the gap. The CDR3 length is 15 residues. The germline gives CDR1 SGHVS, CDR2 FNYEAQ. The DNA of the CDR3 is TGTGCCAGCAGCTTAGGGTGGCGGACCTACAATGAGCAGTTCTTC. It specifies CASSLGWRTYNEQFF.

J is TRBJ1-1 and V is TRBV28; perhaps TRBD1 as D (6 bases). Germline-derived CDR1 and CDR2 are MDHEN and SYDVKM. This CDR3 has 15 amino acids. Trimming removed 2 bases at V and 0 bases at J, with 10 bases between. For the CDR3, the DNA is TGTGCCAGCAGTTTAATGACAGGAATGAACACTGAAGCTTTCTTT. Amino acid sequence: CASSLMTGMNTEAFF.

The V and J genes are TRBV7-9 and TRBJ2-2; 9 bases agree with TRBD2. Looked up from germline, CDR1 is SEHNR and CDR2 is FQNEAQ (reference sequence). Losses at the gene ends were 1 base for V and 6 bases for J; bases not matched to a gene: 6. CDR3 length: 16 residues. This chain's CDR3 is CASSLGREGPPGELFF. For the CDR3, the DNA is TGTGCCAGCAGCTTAGGGCGGGAGGGCCCTCCCGGGGAGCTGTTTTTT.

The genes are TRBV10-3 and TRBJ2-7, with D perhaps TRBD1 (5 bases). Germline CDR1 reads ENHRY; CDR2 reads SYGVKD. The CDR3 loop spans 13 amino acids. The ends were cut back, 2 bases at V and 3 bases at J, with 8 bases in the middle. Here the CDR3 reads CAISEATGYEQYF. CDR3 bases: TGTGCCATCAGTGAGGCCACAGGCTACGAGCAGTACTTC.

The J gene is TRBJ1-2, the V gene TRBV9; TRBD1 aligns across 7 bases. V lost 5 bases, J lost 7 bases, and 8 bases stayed unmatched. The length of the CDR3 is 13 residues. Per germline, CDR1 SGDLS and CDR2 YYNGEE. CDR3 residues: CASRDTQGGGYTF. DNA for the CDR3: TGTGCCAGCAGAGATACTCAGGGGGGTGGCTACACCTTC.

The gene calls are TRBV27 and TRBJ2-5; the D is unclear. The CDR3 is 17 residues long. Deletions cut 3 bases from V and 2 bases from J, with 19 bases between. Looked up from germline, CDR1 is MNHEY and CDR2 is SMNVEV (reference sequence). The CDR3 loop is CASSFRVVKGIQETQYF. CDR3 DNA sequence: TGTGCCAGCAGTTTCCGTGTAGTGAAAGGGATTCAAGAGACCCAGTACTTC.

J is TRBJ2-1 and V is TRBV27, with 8 bases lining up with TRBD2. The CDR3 sequence is 16 residues long. With 7 bases clipped from V and 5 bases from J, the junction kept 13 bases outside the gene matches. CDR1 is MNHEY and CDR2 is SMNVEV in the germline V gene (reference sequence). CDR3 bases: TGTGCCAGCATCAGCCACGCGGGAGGAGGGAACAATGAGCAGTTCTTC. Translated: CASISHAGGGNNEQFF.

The V gene is TRBV4-1, the J gene TRBJ2-1; 7 bases fit TRBD1. J lost 8 bases, V lost 3 bases, and 10 bases had no gene match. Germline V gives CDR1 MGHRA, CDR2 YSYEKL. The CDR3 extends over 15 amino acids. Written as DNA, the CDR3 is TGCGCCAGCAGCCACGGCCAGGGGGTAATTGATGAGCAGTTCTTC. Protein: CASSHGQGVIDEQFF.

This rearrangement joins TRBV19 to TRBJ2-1; 7 bases map to TRBD2. Germline V gene sequence: CDR1 LNHDA, CDR2 SQIVND (reference sequence). V lost 5 bases to trimming and J lost 2 bases; unmatched junction nucleotides: 6. The CDR3 runs 15 residues. The CDR3 here is CASSFDSGPYNEQFF. CDR3 DNA: TGTGCCAGTAGTTTCGATAGCGGGCCCTACAATGAGCAGTTCTTC.

The chain uses TRBV19 and TRBJ2-2; D not resolved. CDR1 is LNHDA, CDR2 SQIVND, per germline (reference sequence). Deletions cut 10 bases from V and 4 bases from J, with 19 bases between. The CDR3 is 15 amino acids. In DNA form, the CDR3 reads TGTGCCACCAGTATAGTGGCTACCGGCACCGGGGAGCTGTTTTTT. Translating it yields CATSIVATGTGELFF.

The J gene is TRBJ1-1, the V gene TRBV27; D perhaps matches TRBD1 (5 bases). Germline assignment: CDR1 MNHEY and CDR2 SMNVEV (reference sequence). CDR3 size: 18 residues. V was trimmed by 0 bases and J by 0 bases, leaving 17 bases between them. CDR3: CASSLSVRRGRVNTEAFF. CDR3 DNA sequence: TGTGCCAGCAGTTTATCGGTCAGGAGGGGCCGAGTGAACACTGAAGCTTTCTTT.

The V gene is TRBV11-2, the J gene TRBJ2-1; 9 bases align to TRBD2. Trimming cost V 5 bases and J 7 bases; bases outside gene matches: 18. This CDR3 has 18 residues. Germline CDR1 SGHAT, CDR2 FQNNGV. Here the CDR3 reads CASSLLAGSLLDANEQFF. DNA for the CDR3: TGTGCCAGCAGCCTCCTAGCGGGGAGCCTTCTGGACGCTAATGAGCAGTTCTTC.

V usage is TRBV6-5 and J usage is TRBJ2-3; unclear D gene. Looked up from germline, CDR1 is MNHEY and CDR2 is SVGAGI. The CDR3 runs 15 residues. The V end was cut by 6 bases, the J end by 0 bases, with 13 bases between. The DNA for the CDR3 is TGTGCCAGCAGAATATATTCGAGAAGCACAGATACGCAGTATTTT. This sequence encodes CASRIYSRSTDTQYF.

This clone appeared once. The chain is built from TRBV6-5 and TRBJ2-1; TRBD2 agrees at 12 bases. The J segment lost 9 bases and the V segment lost 6 bases, leaving 9 bases of the junction unmatched. This CDR3 is 15 amino acids long. Per the germline V gene, CDR1 is MNHEY and CDR2 is SVGAGI. CDR3 in DNA: TGTGCCAGCAGCCCCAGGACTAGCGGGATTGGTGAGCAGTTCTTC. As protein: CASSPRTSGIGEQFF.

The chain links TRBV2 to TRBJ2-5; the match to TRBD1 covers 9 bases. Germline V gene lookup returns CDR1 SNHLY and CDR2 FYNNEI. Losses at the gene ends were 9 bases for V and 2 bases for J; bases not matched to a gene: 22. This CDR3 region has 19 residues. The CDR3 sequence is CARGQGHARAAGWQETQYF. CDR3 sequence (DNA): TGTGCCAGGGGACAGGGCCATGCCCGGGCCGCAGGGTGGCAAGAGACCCAGTACTTC.

The chain is built from TRBV9 and TRBJ2-1; 7 nucleotides align to TRBD2. CDR1 and CDR2 from the germline V gene are SGDLS and YYNGEE. The CDR3 loop spans 20 amino acids. The V segment lost 1 base and the J segment 0 bases; nucleotides outside the gene matches: 16. DNA of the CDR3: TGTGCCAGCAGCGTACCCCAATACGGGGTAGCGGGTAGCTCCTACAATGAGCAGTTCTTC. As protein: CASSVPQYGVAGSSYNEQFF. Using reference TRBV9 and TRBJ2-1 for the parts outside the CDR3, the full variable domain is DSGVTQTPKHLITATGQRVTLRCSPRSGDLSVYWYQQSLDQGLQFLIQYYNGEERAKGNILERFSAQQFPDLHSELNLSSLELGDSALYFCASSVPQYGVAGSSYNEQFFGPGTRLTVL.

The V gene is TRBV11-2, the J gene TRBJ2-5; 12 bases line up with TRBD2. Germline V gives CDR1 SGHAT, CDR2 FQNNGV. Trimming cost V 3 bases and J 5 bases; bases outside gene matches: 1. The CDR3 is 14 residues long. In DNA form, the CDR3 reads TGTGCCAGCAGCTTCCTAGCGGGAGGGGAGACCCAGTACTTC. Its translation is CASSFLAGGETQYF.

V and J are TRBV5-1 and TRBJ2-1, with 7 bases that match TRBD2. The germline gives CDR1 SGHRS, CDR2 YFSETQ. V shed 0 bases, J shed 0 bases, and the junction held 3 bases outside the gene matches. This CDR3 contains 16 residues. CDR3 nucleotide sequence: TGCGCCAGCAGCTTGGGCGGGAGCGCCTCCTACAATGAGCAGTTCTTC. Translated, it gives CASSLGGSASYNEQFF.

The V and J genes are TRBV18 and TRBJ2-2; D unresolved. The V gene lost 3 bases and the J gene lost 2 bases, with 19 bases spanning the gap. The CDR3 runs 18 residues. In germline, CDR1 is KGHSH, CDR2 LQKENI. This CDR3 is CASSPPGPPASNTGELFF. CDR3 in DNA: TGTGCCAGCTCACCCCCTGGGCCCCCGGCCAGCAACACCGGGGAGCTGTTTTTT.

The gene calls are TRBV11-2 and TRBJ2-7; D not certain. The CDR3 totals 13 residues. V was cut by 5 bases and J by 2 bases, with 10 bases left in between. Looked up from germline, CDR1 is SGHAT and CDR2 is FQNNGV. CDR3 residues: CASSLRRPYEQYF. DNA of the CDR3: TGTGCCAGCAGCCTGAGGCGACCCTACGAGCAGTACTTC.

The rearrangement links TRBV28 to TRBJ2-7; D ambiguous. V was clipped by 4 bases and J by 0 bases, with 10 bases between them. Germline-derived CDR1 and CDR2 are MDHEN and SYDVKM. The CDR3 extends over 14 amino acids. CDR3 DNA: TGTGCCAGCAGTTCCCGGACCCGCTCCTACGAGCAGTACTTC. This translates into CASSSRTRSYEQYF. The full variable domain, completed using reference TRBV28 and TRBJ2-7, is DVKVTQSSRYLVKRTGEKVFLECVQDMDHENMFWYRQDPGLGLRLIYFSYDVKMKEKGDIPEGYSVSREKKERFSLILESASTNQTSMYLCASSSRTRSYEQYFGPGTRLTVT.

The chain has TRBV27 and TRBJ2-3; no clear D gene. V was cut by 5 bases and J by 5 bases, with 5 bases left in between. This CDR3 is 11 amino acids long. CDR1 and CDR2 (germline): MNHEY, SMNVEV (reference sequence). For the CDR3, the DNA is TGTGCCAGCAGTGGCGGAGATACGCAGTATTTT. Translated: CASSGGDTQYF.

The chain carries TRBV6-4 and TRBJ2-2; no definite D call. The CDR3 contains 15 residues. Trimming shortened V by 8 bases and J by 3 bases, and 16 bases separated the two germline ends. Germline loops: CDR1 MRHNA, CDR2 SNTAGT. The CDR3 sequence is CASPSPATDTGELFF. CDR3 nucleotide sequence: TGTGCCAGCCCCTCCCCAGCGACCGACACCGGGGAGCTGTTTTTT.